These 17 T cell receptor beta chains were sequenced from one sample in a study of blood T cells in healthy people across ages. Next came a second PCR, run for roughly 7 to 12 cycles, which used a sample-barcoded 5' primer along with a J-beta primer mix. One entry per CDR3 protein, called by TCRdb with MiXCR from the 5' RACE reads. The sample shows some 1,500,000 distinct CDR3 sequences, approximately 43% of them seen only once. Sequenced material: blood. Receptors originate from a woman aged 18-30 years in good health.

The CDR3 loop is CASSLHSGLRQETQYF. The CDR3 coding sequence is TGTGCCAGCAGCCTACATAGTGGACTGCGCCAAGAGACCCAGTACTTC. This chain joins TRBV28 and TRBJ2-5; the D gene is possibly TRBD2 (5 bases). V gave up 6 bases and J gave up 1 base, with 18 bases separating them. This CDR3 comprises 16 residues. Germline values: CDR1 MDHEN, CDR2 SYDVKM.

The chain uses TRBV24-1 and TRBJ2-5, with D uncertain. V lost 9 bases to trimming and J lost 1 base, with 11 bases between them. The CDR3 loop spans 13 amino acids. Germline V CDR1 and CDR2: KGHDR, SFDVKD. The CDR3 DNA reads as TGTGCCACCGTACCAGGTATCCAAGAGACCCAGTACTTC. It specifies CATVPGIQETQYF.

The V call is TRBV20-1, the J call TRBJ1-2; D not resolved. V dropped 0 bases and J dropped 8 bases, with 13 bases sitting between them. The germline gives CDR1 DFQATT, CDR2 SNEGSKA (reference sequence). The CDR3 runs to 13 residues. CDR3 region: CSARDRDHPGYTF. DNA of the CDR3: TGCAGTGCTAGAGATCGGGATCATCCGGGCTACACCTTC.

The V and J genes are TRBV4-1 and TRBJ2-7; TRBD1 is a possible D gene (6 bases). Germline V CDR1 and CDR2: MGHRA, YSYEKL. With 3 bases removed from V and 3 bases from J, the gap between germline ends came to 12 bases. This CDR3 spans 14 amino acids. The chain's CDR3 is CASSHPTGSYEQYF. In nucleotides, the CDR3 is TGCGCCAGCAGCCATCCGACAGGAAGCTACGAGCAGTACTTC.

A few counts support this clonotype. The chain links TRBV20-1 to TRBJ2-7; D is undetermined. The J call may be faulty, since TRBJ2-5 better matches the DNA end. CDR1 and CDR2 (germline): DFQATT, SNEGSKA (reference sequence). This CDR3 region has 17 residues. The CDR3 loop reads CSARDAPLTPWEETQYF. The DNA for the CDR3 is TGCAGTGCTAGAGATGCCCCCCTGACCCCTTGGGAAGAGACCCAGTACTTC.

V and J are TRBV20-1 and TRBJ2-1, with a tentative D call TRBD2 (5 bases). V was pared by 0 bases and J by 10 bases, with 16 bases between. The CDR3 length is 14 residues. Germline V gene sequence: CDR1 DFQATT, CDR2 SNEGSKA (reference sequence). The CDR3: CSARDPSGMGEQFF. The CDR3 DNA reads as TGCAGTGCTAGAGATCCCTCCGGGATGGGGGAGCAGTTCTTC.

This chain links TRBV27 with TRBJ2-2; D is possibly TRBD2 (6 bases). V was shortened by 3 bases and J by 3 bases, with 14 bases between the two germline ends. Germline V CDR1 and CDR2: MNHEY, SMNVEV (reference sequence). This CDR3 has 16 amino acids. CDR3 coding DNA: TGTGCCAGCAGTTTCCTCGGGGGTCGGGACACCGGGGAGCTGTTTTTT. Protein product: CASSFLGGRDTGELFF.

There are a few counts of this clonotype. This chain uses TRBV18 with TRBJ2-5; D gene unclear. V lost 1 base and J lost 2, with 8 bases in between. This CDR3 is 14 amino acids long. Germline assignment: CDR1 KGHSH and CDR2 LQKENI. Written as DNA, the CDR3 is TGTGCCAGCTCACCACAAAAAGGACAAGAGACCCAGTACTTC. Translated: CASSPQKGQETQYF.

The V and J genes are TRBV15 and TRBJ1-1; the D gene is possibly TRBD1 (5 bases). The V gene's germline CDR1 is LNHNV and CDR2 YYDKDF (reference sequence). V dropped 1 base and J dropped 1 base, with 13 bases sitting between them. This CDR3 spans 16 amino acids. The CDR3 sequence: CATSRGSAGKNTEAFF. The CDR3 DNA reads TGTGCCACCAGCAGAGGAAGCGCAGGGAAGAACACTGAAGCTTTCTTT.

The rearrangement uses TRBV20-1 and TRBJ2-7; 7 nucleotides match TRBD1. V lost 6 bases to trimming and J lost 5 bases; unmatched junction nucleotides: 10. Per the germline V gene, CDR1 is DFQATT and CDR2 is SNEGSKA (reference sequence). This CDR3 has 13 amino acids. CDR3 sequence (DNA): TGCAGTGCCCTACAGAGAGGGGGCGACGAGCAGTACTTC. Translation: CSALQRGGDEQYF.

DNA of the CDR3: TGTGCCAGCAGCTTAGGGGCGGTCGGAAATCAGCCCCAGCATTTT. Protein sequence: CASSLGAVGNQPQHF. The chain has TRBV7-2 and TRBJ1-5; D unresolved. V gave up 1 base and J gave up 4 bases, with 11 bases separating them. The CDR3 extends over 15 amino acids. The V gene's germline CDR1 is SGHTA and CDR2 FQGNSA.

This sequence joins TRBV4-1 and TRBJ1-2, with no clear D. Germline values: CDR1 MGHRA, CDR2 YSYEKL. Trimming removed 1 base from V and 4 bases from J, with 16 bases in between. This CDR3 region has 16 residues. This chain's CDR3 is CASSQVDDIRSYGYTF. The CDR3 DNA reads TGCGCCAGCAGCCAAGTAGATGACATCCGGAGCTATGGCTACACCTTC.

This clonotype has a count of ten or more. The CDR3 is CASSFESRAARYGYTF. The CDR3 DNA sequence: TGTGCCAGCAGTTTCGAAAGCAGGGCGGCGAGGTATGGCTACACCTTC. The rearrangement links TRBV12-3 or TRBV12-4 to TRBJ1-2; the D gene is possibly TRBD1 (5 bases). This CDR3 has 16 residues. Trimming cost V 3 bases and J 5 bases, with 19 bases left between them.

To note about this clonotype: The junction departs from germline at one end; a sequencing error may be responsible. The chain joins TRBV11-3 to TRBJ1-1; possibly TRBD1 for D (5 bases). The CDR3 spans 14 residues. From germline, CDR1 is SGHNT and CDR2 YENEEA. CDR3 bases: TGTGCCAGCGGCTTAAGGGGCCCCTACACTGAAGCTTTCTTT. This encodes CASGLRGPYTEAFF.

This clonotype has a handful of counts. This rearrangement joins TRBV29-1 to TRBJ2-1, with D possibly matching TRBD1 (6 bases). This CDR3 comprises 12 residues. V was clipped by 7 bases and J by 9 bases, with 16 bases between them. CDR1 is SQVTM and CDR2 is ANQGSEA in the germline V gene. The CDR3 coding sequence is TGCAGCGGACAGGCCAGTCCCAGTGAGCAGTTCTTC. This translates into CSGQASPSEQFF.

The V gene is TRBV2, the J gene TRBJ2-7, with TRBD2 matching over 8 bases. Germline CDR1 is SNHLY and CDR2 is FYNNEI. With V trimmed by 2 bases and J by 7 bases, 7 bases remained unmatched. The CDR3 loop spans 14 amino acids. The CDR3 protein is CASSETGGAGEQYF. The CDR3, as DNA: TGTGCCAGCAGTGAAACCGGGGGGGCCGGAGAGCAGTACTTC. Variable domain in full (rest from reference TRBV2 and TRBJ2-7): EPEVTQTPSHQVTQMGQEVILRCVPISNHLYFYWYRQILGQKVEFLVSFYNNEISEKSEIFDDQFSVERPDGSNFTLKIRSTKLEDSAMYFCASSETGGAGEQYFGPGTRLTVT.

This chain uses TRBV11-2 with TRBJ2-2; D perhaps matches TRBD1 (6 bases). The CDR3 is 15 residues long. Trimming shortened V by 5 bases and J by 4 bases, and 14 bases separated the two germline ends. Per germline, CDR1 SGHAT and CDR2 FQNNGV. The CDR3 loop reads CASSPWTDFTGELFF. CDR3 nucleotides: TGTGCCAGCAGCCCGTGGACAGATTTCACCGGGGAGCTGTTTTTT.